The entry below gives a single T cell receptor beta chain sequence along with its context. The target antigen is unknown. In the PCR, 60 Vbeta and 13 Jbeta primers were used. Using immunoSEQ multiplex PCR, the repertoire was profiled, and TCRdb retains in-frame clones only, with some absent. This sample yields about 85,000 clones, of which under 80% are seen a single time; roughly 2% belongs to the top ten. This CDR3 has 13 amino acids. Germline CDR1 ENHRY, CDR2 SYGVKD. The V and J ends lost 3 bases and 3 bases respectively, with 9 bases between them. The data were obtained in a study of cytomegalovirus exposure and HLA in healthy donors. Overall study results and limits: Researchers counted roughly 150 TCR beta chains as cytomegalovirus-associated. Based on reports, TCR beta sequences accurately predicted HLA-A and HLA-B alleles for most subjects. The majority of TCR sequences were rare, yet some public TCRs appeared in many donors.

The sequenced material came from PBMCs. J is TRBJ2-7 and V is TRBV10-3, with a possible D match to TRBD2 (5 bases). This receptor was identified in a boy younger than 18 in good health and CMV-seronegative. The CDR3 is CAISEDGGYEQYF. In DNA, the CDR3 is TGTGCCATCAGTGAAGACGGAGGCTACGAGCAGTACTTC.